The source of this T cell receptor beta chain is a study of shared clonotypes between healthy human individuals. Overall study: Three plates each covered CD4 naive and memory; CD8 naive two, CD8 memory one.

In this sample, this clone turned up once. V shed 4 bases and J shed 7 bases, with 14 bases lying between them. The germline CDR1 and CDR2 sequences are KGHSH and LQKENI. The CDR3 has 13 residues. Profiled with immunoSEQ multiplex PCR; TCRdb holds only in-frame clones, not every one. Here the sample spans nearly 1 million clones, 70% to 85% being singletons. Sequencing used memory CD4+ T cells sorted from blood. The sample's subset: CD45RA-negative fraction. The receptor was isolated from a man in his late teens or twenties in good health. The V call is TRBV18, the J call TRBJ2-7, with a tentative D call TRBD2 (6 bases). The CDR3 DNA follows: TGTGCCAGCTCACTTTCCCGGGAGCGGGAGCAGTACTTC. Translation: CASSLSREREQYF.